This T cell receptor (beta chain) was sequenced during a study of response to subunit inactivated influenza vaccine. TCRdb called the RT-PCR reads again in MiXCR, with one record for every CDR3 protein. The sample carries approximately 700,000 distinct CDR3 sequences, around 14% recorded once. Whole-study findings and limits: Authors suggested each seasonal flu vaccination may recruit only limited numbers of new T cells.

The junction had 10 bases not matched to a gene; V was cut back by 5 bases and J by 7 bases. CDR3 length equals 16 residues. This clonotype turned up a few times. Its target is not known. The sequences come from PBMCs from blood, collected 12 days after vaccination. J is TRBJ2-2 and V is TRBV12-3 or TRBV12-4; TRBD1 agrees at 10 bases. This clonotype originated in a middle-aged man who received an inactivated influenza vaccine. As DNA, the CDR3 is TGTGCCAGCAGTCACCTGACAGGGGGCCAAGGCGGGGAGCTGTTTTTT. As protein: CASSHLTGGQGGELFF.